Presented here are 27 T cell receptor beta chains from one specimen sequenced in a study of Ad26.COV2.S vaccination and SARS-CoV-2 variants. The sample's treatment: some 20 received Ad26.COV2.S at low or high dose, single or two shots; several received placebo; per-sample allocation not given. After the first vaccine or placebo injection, samples were drawn on day 63. Profiled with immunoSEQ multiplex PCR; TCRdb holds only in-frame clones, not every one. There are 400,000 to 500,000 clones in the sample; around 87% occur only once, and 3.6% lies in the top ten. The sample was peripheral blood, taken in a trial of Ad26.COV2.S vaccine versus placebo. Source of these receptors: a person between 18 and 65 years old who received the Ad26.COV2.S COVID-19 vaccine or a placebo.

V usage is TRBV25-1 and J usage is TRBJ1-6; possibly TRBD1 for D (5 bases). The germline CDR1 and CDR2 sequences are MGHDK and SYGVNS. V lost 5 bases to trimming and J lost 6 bases, with 8 bases between them. This CDR3 comprises 13 residues. CDR3 DNA sequence: TGTGCCAGCAGTCGGGACCTTAATTCACCCCTCCACTTT. It encodes CASSRDLNSPLHF.

V usage is TRBV9 and J usage is TRBJ1-6; no definite D call. This CDR3 is 14 amino acids long. From germline, CDR1 is SGDLS and CDR2 YYNGEE. V was shortened by 0 bases and J by 9 bases, with 10 bases between the two germline ends. Here the CDR3 reads CASSVEEFTSPLHF. In nucleotides, the CDR3 is TGTGCCAGCAGCGTAGAGGAGTTTACTTCACCCCTCCACTTT.

This chain joins TRBV20-1 and TRBJ2-7; possibly TRBD1 for D (6 bases). V lost 4 bases and J 6 bases, leaving 10 bases between the germline ends. Germline assignment: CDR1 DFQATT and CDR2 SNEGSKA (reference sequence). The CDR3 has 11 residues. Written as DNA, the CDR3 is TGCAGTGCTATCCGGGACACCGAGCAGTACTTC. It is translated as CSAIRDTEQYF.

This chain uses TRBV19 with TRBJ1-5; D call uncertain. V lost 0 bases and J 6 bases, leaving 12 bases between the germline ends. CDR1 LNHDA and CDR2 SQIVND come from the germline V gene (reference sequence). The CDR3 extends over 15 amino acids. The CDR3 bases are TGTGCCAGTAGTATAGACGACACTATTGGTCAGCCCCAGCATTTT. Its protein product is CASSIDDTIGQPQHF.

The chain combines TRBV4-1 with TRBJ2-1; TRBD2 aligns across 11 bases. CDR1 is MGHRA and CDR2 is YSYEKL in the germline V gene. The V segment lost 3 bases and the J segment 0 bases; nucleotides outside the gene matches: 7. The CDR3 runs to 18 residues. The CDR3 region is CASSHPLAGDSSYNEQFF. In DNA, the CDR3 is TGCGCCAGCAGCCATCCACTAGCGGGGGACAGCTCCTACAATGAGCAGTTCTTC.

The V call is TRBV7-9, the J call TRBJ1-3, with D perhaps TRBD1 (6 bases). The CDR3 is made up of 17 amino acids. Deletions cut 5 bases from V and 0 bases from J, with 17 bases between. The germline CDR1 and CDR2 sequences are SEHNR and FQNEAQ (reference sequence). Written as DNA, the CDR3 is TGTGCCAGCAGCCCCATTCCGGGACAAAGCTCTGGAAACACCATATATTTT. This codes for CASSPIPGQSSGNTIYF.

The J gene is TRBJ1-4, the V gene TRBV19; D may be TRBD1 (5 bases). Trimming left V 5 bases short and J 3 bases short, with 10 bases between. The germline CDR1 and CDR2 sequences are LNHDA and SQIVND (reference sequence). The length of the CDR3 is 14 residues. Written as DNA, the CDR3 is TGTGCCAGTAGTTGGGGCAGTGCTAATGAAAAACTGTTTTTT. The encoded protein is CASSWGSANEKLFF.

This clone was counted once. V is TRBV30 and J is TRBJ2-7; D is ambiguous. Trimming shortened V by 1 base and J by 6 bases, and 7 bases separated the two germline ends. CDR1 is GTSNPN, CDR2 SVGIG, per germline (reference sequence). This CDR3 contains 11 residues. Here the CDR3 DNA reads TGTGCCTGGAGTGACCCCACCGAGCAGTACTTC. Translation gives CAWSDPTEQYF. Supplemented by reference TRBV30 and TRBJ2-7, the full variable domain reads SQTIHQWPATLVQPVGSPLSLECTVEGTSNPNLYWYRQAAGRGLQLLFYSVGIGQISSEVPQNLSASRPQDRQFILSSKKLLLSDSGFYLCAWSDPTEQYFGPGTRLTVT.

This clone was found a few times. The V and J genes are TRBV2 and TRBJ1-4; the D gene is possibly TRBD1 (6 bases). The CDR3 is 13 residues long. Trimming cost V 7 bases and J 2 bases, with 8 bases left between them. Looked up from germline, CDR1 is SNHLY and CDR2 is FYNNEI. This CDR3 is CASNRDTNEKLFF. In DNA, the CDR3 is TGTGCCAGCAACAGGGATACTAATGAAAAACTGTTTTTT.

This clone came up once. The V gene is TRBV2, the J gene TRBJ2-3; TRBD2 matches 9 bases. V shed 7 bases and J 1 base; nucleotides not matched to a gene: 6. Germline values: CDR1 SNHLY, CDR2 FYNNEI. The CDR3 runs 15 residues. DNA of the CDR3: TGTGCCAGCATTCCGGGACTAGCTCGCACAGATACGCAGTATTTT. This encodes CASIPGLARTDTQYF.

The V and J genes are TRBV10-3 and TRBJ2-7, with a weak D call TRBD1 (5 bases). CDR3 length equals 13 residues. Per the germline V gene, CDR1 is ENHRY and CDR2 is SYGVKD. Trimming shortened V by 5 bases and J by 4 bases, and 12 bases separated the two germline ends. The CDR3, as DNA: TGTGCCATCAGTCCGCAGGGCTGGTACGAGCAGTACTTC. Protein: CAISPQGWYEQYF.

Here the CDR3 reads CASSLTGGRAEKLFF. The CDR3 DNA is TGCGCCAGCAGCTTGACAGGGGGTCGGGCTGAAAAACTGTTTTTT. V usage is TRBV5-1 and J usage is TRBJ1-4, with 8 positions matching TRBD1. The CDR3 length is 15 residues. CDR1 is SGHRS, CDR2 YFSETQ, per germline. V lost 1 base, J lost 7 bases, and 6 bases stayed unmatched.

The rearrangement joins TRBV11-1 to TRBJ2-3; D gene ambiguous. The CDR3 is made up of 14 amino acids. V shed 2 bases and J shed 2 bases, with 8 bases lying between them. Germline V gene sequence: CDR1 SGHAT, CDR2 FQDESV (reference sequence). For the CDR3, the DNA is TGTGCCAGCAGCTTATTCCAGACCACAGATACGCAGTATTTT. It yields the protein CASSLFQTTDTQYF.

A few counts support this clone. The rearrangement uses TRBV5-1 and TRBJ1-1; no definite D call. V gave up 1 base and J gave up 1 base, with 14 bases separating them. This CDR3 has 16 amino acids. Germline lookup yields CDR1 SGHRS and CDR2 YFSETQ. CDR3 bases: TGCGCCAGCAGCTTGCGGTACACACGTTGGAACACTGAAGCTTTCTTT. Translating it yields CASSLRYTRWNTEAFF.

The genes are TRBV4-3 and TRBJ1-6; 12 positions match TRBD1. Germline V CDR1 and CDR2: LGHNA, YSLEER. CDR3 length equals 15 residues. V was pared by 4 bases and J by 9 bases, with 4 bases of the junction left unmatched. CDR3 DNA: TGCGCCAGCAGCCTGGGACAGGGGGCGGGTTCACCCCTCCACTTT. Residues: CASSLGQGAGSPLHF.

This sequence joins TRBV5-6 and TRBJ1-6, with a weak D call TRBD1 (6 bases). The CDR3 contains 12 residues. V lost 0 bases and J lost 19, with 14 bases in between. Germline values: CDR1 SGHDT, CDR2 YYEEEE. The CDR3 bases are TGTGCCAGCAGCTTGGTAATAGGGGGGCAGCACTTT. It specifies CASSLVIGGQHF.

The chain uses TRBV3-1 (or the pseudogene TRBV3-2) and TRBJ2-1; 11 bases align to TRBD2. Trimming took 4 bases from V and 14 from J; bases not matched to a gene: 10. This CDR3 region has 14 residues. Germline V CDR1 and CDR2: LGHDT, YNNKEL (reference sequence). The CDR3 sequence: CASSPRLAGGQKFF. The CDR3 nucleotides read TGTGCCAGCAGCCCCAGGCTAGCGGGGGGCCAGAAGTTCTTC.

The chain recombines TRBV7-2 with TRBJ1-5; TRBD1 might be the D (5 bases). Trimming left V 1 base short and J 8 bases short, with 12 bases between. From germline, CDR1 is SGHTA and CDR2 FQGNSA. The CDR3 sequence is 14 residues long. In DNA form, the CDR3 reads TGTGCCAGCAGCTTAGAGGGGTCCCTAAAGCCCCAGCATTTT. Its protein is CASSLEGSLKPQHF. Combining the CDR3 with reference TRBV7-2 and TRBJ1-5 gives the whole variable domain GAGVSQSPSNKVTEKGKDVELRCDPISGHTALYWYRQSLGQGLEFLIYFQGNSAPDKSGLPSDRFSAERTGGSVSTLTIQRTQQEDSAVYLCASSLEGSLKPQHFGDGTRLSIL.

The chain uses TRBV6-2 or TRBV6-3 and TRBJ2-1, with TRBD1 identical over 8 bases. Looked up from germline, CDR1 is MNHEY and CDR2 is SVGEGT. The CDR3 loop spans 15 amino acids. V lost 5 bases and J lost 4; bases outside the gene matches: 7. CDR3 sequence reads: CASSPLDREYNEQFF. CDR3 DNA: TGTGCCAGCAGTCCCTTGGACAGGGAATACAATGAGCAGTTCTTC.

V and J are TRBV7-3 and TRBJ1-6; D gene uncertain. The length of the CDR3 is 13 residues. The ends were cut back, 3 bases at V and 11 bases at J, with 11 bases in the middle. The germline CDR1 and CDR2 sequences are SGHTA and FQGTGA. CDR3: CASSFLGKPPLHF. CDR3 nucleotide sequence: TGTGCCAGCAGCTTCCTGGGGAAACCACCCCTCCACTTT.

This chain uses TRBV5-1 with TRBJ2-3, with D maybe TRBD2 (6 bases). Germline CDR1 SGHRS, CDR2 YFSETQ. V lost 2 bases to trimming and J lost 0 bases, with 7 bases between them. The length of the CDR3 is 14 residues. CDR3 residues: CASSFGTSTDTQYF. CDR3 bases: TGCGCCAGCAGCTTCGGGACTAGCACAGATACGCAGTATTTT.

This clone was counted once. The V gene is TRBV11-2, the J gene TRBJ1-1; D call uncertain. The germline CDR1 and CDR2 sequences are SGHAT and FQNNGV. CDR3 size: 14 residues. The V gene lost 0 bases and the J gene lost 9 bases, with 14 bases spanning the gap. The CDR3 DNA sequence: TGTGCCAGCAGCTTAGATGCTCTCTCCCAGAAAGCTTTCTTT. Its translation: CASSLDALSQKAFF.

V and J are TRBV7-8 and TRBJ2-5; 7 bases are a match to TRBD2. This CDR3 is 16 amino acids long. Germline CDR1 and CDR2: SGHVS and FQNEAQ. The J segment lost 2 bases and the V segment lost 4 bases, leaving 10 bases of the junction unmatched. The CDR3 sequence is CASSSAERGRQETQYF. The CDR3 DNA follows: TGTGCCAGCAGCTCGGCGGAGCGGGGCCGTCAAGAGACCCAGTACTTC.

This chain connects TRBV30 to TRBJ2-7; no definite D call. Germline V gene sequence: CDR1 GTSNPN, CDR2 SVGIG (reference sequence). The V gene lost 3 bases and the J gene lost 2 bases, with 11 bases spanning the gap. The CDR3 is 13 amino acids. The chain's CDR3 is CAWRDNPTYEQYF. CDR3 in DNA: TGTGCCTGGAGAGATAATCCGACCTACGAGCAGTACTTC.

This clone was seen only a few times. The chain recombines TRBV5-1 with TRBJ2-7; D is ambiguous. Between the trimmed V and J ends, which lost 2 bases and 3 bases, there was a span of 12 bases. Germline-derived CDR1 and CDR2 are SGHRS and YFSETQ. This CDR3 region has 14 residues. CDR3 region: CASSLGYGDYEQYF. CDR3 DNA sequence: TGCGCCAGCAGCTTAGGGTACGGTGACTACGAGCAGTACTTC.

V and J are TRBV19 and TRBJ2-5; the D gene is possibly TRBD2 (6 bases). Between the trimmed V and J ends, which lost 3 bases and 5 bases, there was a span of 25 bases. This CDR3 is 18 amino acids long. The germline gives CDR1 LNHDA, CDR2 SQIVND (reference sequence). CDR3 loop: CASSILARGTHTDETQYF. The CDR3 nucleotides read TGTGCCAGTAGTATCCTCGCTCGGGGGACCCACACGGATGAGACCCAGTACTTC.

This clone was detected a few times. The CDR3 DNA reads TGTGCCAGCAGCGTAGGGTCACGGGGCTACGAGCAGTACTTC. Amino acid sequence: CASSVGSRGYEQYF. The rearrangement joins TRBV9 to TRBJ2-7; D is possibly TRBD2 (5 bases). This CDR3 has 14 residues. The V gene lost 0 bases and the J gene lost 3 bases, with 10 bases spanning the gap. Germline values: CDR1 SGDLS, CDR2 YYNGEE.